The clone carrying this T cell receptor beta chain has more than one count but fewer than ten. In the study's own analysis: Quantification of nucleated cells was approximated via reference gene primer amplification. The table came from immunoSEQ multiplex PCR; TCRdb's copy has only in-frame clones and leaves some out. V and J calls and clone size come straight from that table; D and trimming were deduced from the DNA. The profile shows 150,000 to 200,000 clones, roughly 82% of them singletons. Germline loops: CDR1 KGHSH, CDR2 LQKENI. The CDR3 sequence is 16 residues long. V gave up 5 bases and J gave up 1 base; unmatched junction bases: 5. This sample is drawn from a study of blood T cell repertoires in COVID-19. Overall study: Sites across the United States, Italy and Spain contributed samples from acute and convalescent COVID-19. The cDNA or gDNA used as material had been derived from T cells, B-cell-depleted T cells, or PBMCs.

Source material: peripheral blood. The sequence was obtained from a woman between 65 and 79 years old with acute or convalescent COVID-19. V usage is TRBV18 and J usage is TRBJ2-3; 11 positions match TRBD2. CDR3 residues: CASSSLTSGGTDTQYF. CDR3 nucleotide sequence: TGTGCCAGCTCATCATTGACTAGCGGGGGCACAGATACGCAGTATTTT.